The 8 T cell receptor beta chains in this list originate from one sample, sequenced in a study of CD8 T cells in Susac syndrome. An input of roughly 0.45 to 1 ug of RNA was subjected to reverse transcription using random hexamers. TCRdb called the immunoSEQ multiplex PCR reads again in MiXCR, with one record for every CDR3 protein. This repertoire shows tens of thousands of distinct CDR3 sequences, approximately 94% found once; its top ten account for 0.26%. Sequencing input: CD8+ T cells from PBMCs. These receptors all stem from a human donor in good health.

The rearrangement links TRBV9 to TRBJ2-3; D gene unclear. V dropped 4 bases and J dropped 6 bases, with 9 bases sitting between them. From germline, CDR1 is SGDLS and CDR2 YYNGEE. The CDR3 runs 12 residues. The CDR3 loop reads CASSLSPDTQYF. The DNA of the CDR3 is TGTGCCAGCAGCCTTTCGCCGGATACGCAGTATTTT.

The chain recombines TRBV4-1 with TRBJ2-1, with 8 bases matching TRBD1. The CDR3 is made up of 14 amino acids. In germline, CDR1 is MGHRA, CDR2 YSYEKL. Trimming cost V 4 bases and J 2 bases; bases outside gene matches: 1. In nucleotides, the CDR3 is TGCGCCAGCAGCCCGGGACAGGCCTACAATGAGCAGTTCTTC. Amino acids: CASSPGQAYNEQFF.

The CDR3 region is CSVEGSIVYNEQFF. CDR3 sequence (DNA): TGCAGCGTTGAAGGGTCTATCGTTTACAATGAGCAGTTCTTC. This sequence joins TRBV29-1 and TRBJ2-1; D gene unclear. The CDR3 is made up of 14 amino acids. V shed 1 base and J shed 4 bases, with 11 bases lying between them. Looked up from germline, CDR1 is SQVTM and CDR2 is ANQGSEA.

This chain links TRBV12-3 or TRBV12-4 with TRBJ1-2; TRBD1 matches at 7 bases. This CDR3 region has 13 residues. Trimming cost V 6 bases and J 4 bases; bases outside gene matches: 5. The CDR3 DNA follows: TGTGCCAGCAGAACAGGGGAGAGCTATGGCTACACCTTC. Its translation: CASRTGESYGYTF.

The chain carries TRBV7-9 and TRBJ2-3, with D perhaps given as TRBD1 or TRBD2 (5 bases each). Trimming removed 7 bases at V and 6 bases at J, with 11 bases between. The CDR3 totals 12 residues. Per the germline V gene, CDR1 is SEHNR and CDR2 is FQNEAQ (reference sequence). The CDR3: CASTGLRDTQYF. The CDR3 DNA reads TGTGCCAGCACGGGGCTGCGTGATACGCAGTATTTT.

The chain joins TRBV27 to TRBJ2-2, with a possible D match to TRBD1 (6 bases). V lost 4 bases to trimming and J lost 4 bases, with 16 bases between them. CDR1 and CDR2 from the germline V gene are MNHEY and SMNVEV (reference sequence). This CDR3 is 16 amino acids long. Here the CDR3 DNA reads TGTGCCAGCAGTTCCCGGACAGAGGAATCCACCGGGGAGCTGTTTTTT. This gives the protein CASSSRTEESTGELFF.

The V call is TRBV20-1, the J call TRBJ2-3; D might be TRBD2 (6 bases). Trimming left V 7 bases short and J 1 base short, with 6 bases between. CDR1 and CDR2 from the germline V gene are DFQATT and SNEGSKA (reference sequence). The CDR3 consists of 11 residues. The CDR3, as DNA: TGCAGTGGGGGGGGCACAGATACGCAGTATTTT. Protein product: CSGGGTDTQYF.

This clonotype was picked up one time. This CDR3 reads CASSQESGPFQETQYF. In nucleotides, the CDR3 is TGCGCCAGCAGCCAAGAGTCAGGGCCGTTCCAAGAGACCCAGTACTTC. The J gene is TRBJ2-5, the V gene TRBV4-1, with a tentative D call TRBD1 (5 bases). The germline CDR1 and CDR2 sequences are MGHRA and YSYEKL. The CDR3 consists of 16 residues. V lost 0 bases and J 1 base, leaving 12 bases between the germline ends.